The rows below give T cell receptor beta chains drawn from one sample of a study of Ad26.COV2.S vaccination and SARS-CoV-2 variants. Clones were read by immunoSEQ multiplex PCR, and TCRdb kept only the in-frame ones, dropping some. Counted here are about 400,000 clones, approximately 89% occurring once; the ten biggest clones make up 1.9%. The sample consisted of peripheral blood, taken in a trial of Ad26.COV2.S vaccine versus placebo. The receptors originated from a person aged 18-65 years who received the Ad26.COV2.S COVID-19 vaccine or a placebo. Both conserved end residues are part of each CDR3. D genes are given only for firm matches. For some rows the clone size is stated as once, few or many, or as a class when expanded; others skip it.

abundance	v_gene	len	j_gene	d_gene	CDR3aa	CDR3nt
.	TRBV19	12	TRBJ1-2	.	CASSKGVNGYTF	TGTGCCAGTAGTAAAGGGGTTAATGGCTACACCTTC
.	TRBV9	16	TRBJ2-7	TRBD1	CASSGPPTGGPQEQYF	TGTGCCAGCAGCGGGCCACCGACAGGGGGCCCTCAAGAGCAGTACTTC
.	TRBV5-6	16	TRBJ2-2	TRBD1	CASSPTDRGDTGELFF	TGTGCCAGCAGCCCAACGGACAGGGGGGACACCGGGGAGCTGTTTTTT
.	TRBV15	15	TRBJ2-7	TRBD2	CATSREREQAYEQYF	TGTGCCACCAGCAGAGAGCGGGAGCAAGCCTACGAGCAGTACTTC
.	TRBV11-1	14	TRBJ2-5	.	CASSLGGTSTTQYF	TGTGCCAGCAGCTTAGGAGGGACATCCACAACCCAGTACTTC
.	TRBV27	14	TRBJ2-1	.	CASSLAARPNEQFF	TGTGCCAGCAGCCTGGCGGCAAGGCCTAATGAGCAGTTCTTC
.	TRBV20-1	11	TRBJ2-7	TRBD2	CSAGTTYEQYF	TGCAGTGCCGGGACTACCTACGAGCAGTACTTC
.	TRBV3-1/TRBV3-2	14	TRBJ2-5	.	CASSPDGGRGTQYF	TGTGCCAGCAGCCCTGACGGGGGGCGCGGGACCCAGTACTTC
.	TRBV10-3	14	TRBJ1-5	.	CAISERVDNQPQHF	TGTGCCATCAGTGAAAGGGTTGACAATCAGCCCCAGCATTTT
.	TRBV11-2	15	TRBJ1-4	.	CASSRARVPNEKLFF	TGTGCCAGCAGCCGAGCTCGGGTTCCTAATGAAAAACTGTTTTTT
once	TRBV27	14	TRBJ1-1	.	CASSSPLGGTEAFF	TGTGCCAGCAGTTCCCCATTGGGAGGGACTGAAGCTTTCTTT
.	TRBV2	13	TRBJ2-7	TRBD1	CASSWQGATEQYF	TGTGCCAGCAGTTGGCAGGGGGCGACTGAGCAGTACTTC
.	TRBV11-1	15	TRBJ2-1	.	CASSPYGGSYNEQFF	TGTGCCAGCAGCCCCTATGGGGGCTCCTACAATGAGCAGTTCTTC
.	TRBV6-9	16	TRBJ2-7	TRBD1	CASSFSPSTGGYEQYF	TGTGCCAGCAGTTTTTCCCCATCGACAGGGGGCTACGAGCAGTACTTC
.	TRBV2	15	TRBJ2-3	TRBD2	CASSHSGGGADTQYF	TGTGCCAGCAGCCACAGTGGTGGGGGGGCAGATACGCAGTATTTT
once	TRBV4-3	18	TRBJ1-1	.	CASSQVGPGIGGNTEAFF	TGCGCCAGCAGCCAAGTTGGGCCCGGTATCGGGGGGAACACTGAAGCTTTCTTT
.	TRBV6-5	16	TRBJ2-7	.	CASSYSSAGRAYEQYF	TGTGCCAGCAGTTACTCGTCTGCGGGGAGAGCCTACGAGCAGTACTTC
.	TRBV7-3	15	TRBJ2-3	TRBD1	CASSLQGVGADTQYF	TGTGCCAGCAGCCTACAGGGGGTGGGGGCAGATACGCAGTATTTT
.	TRBV10-1	16	TRBJ2-3	.	CASSESGHPDTDTQYF	TGCGCCAGCAGTGAGTCAGGCCACCCTGACACAGATACGCAGTATTTT
.	TRBV10-2	15	TRBJ2-1	TRBD2	CASSESASGLNEQFF	TGCGCCAGCAGTGAGTCGGCTAGCGGTTTGAATGAGCAGTTCTTC
few	TRBV24-1	17	TRBJ2-5	TRBD2	CATSDSLAGVRGETQYF	TGTGCCACCAGTGATTCCCTAGCGGGAGTAAGGGGAGAGACCCAGTACTTC
.	TRBV30	18	TRBJ2-5	TRBD2	CAWMIPGLAGAFQETQYF	TGTGCCTGGATGATCCCTGGACTAGCGGGAGCCTTCCAAGAGACCCAGTACTTC
once	TRBV7-2	13	TRBJ2-7	TRBD2	CASSLAGDGEQYF	TGTGCCAGCTCGCTAGCGGGAGACGGCGAGCAGTACTTC
.	TRBV5-1	14	TRBJ2-5	.	CASSLRAPQETQYF	TGCGCCAGCAGCTTGCGGGCGCCCCAAGAGACCCAGTACTTC
.	TRBV7-8	17	TRBJ2-3	TRBD2	CASSLELAGVFTDTQYF	TGTGCCAGCAGCTTAGAACTAGCGGGAGTGTTCACAGATACGCAGTATTTT
.	TRBV29-1	12	TRBJ1-1	.	CSVGYGSTEAFF	TGCAGCGTTGGATACGGCTCTACTGAAGCTTTCTTT
.	TRBV5-4	16	TRBJ1-1	.	CASVPRGTLMGTEAFF	TGTGCCAGCGTCCCCCGGGGGACCTTGATGGGGACTGAAGCTTTCTTT
.	TRBV2	14	TRBJ2-3	TRBD2	CASKTSGSSATQYF	TGTGCCAGCAAGACTAGCGGGAGTTCGGCTACGCAGTATTTT
.	TRBV10-3	15	TRBJ2-2	TRBD2	CAISAAGGPTGELFF	TGTGCCATCAGTGCAGCGGGAGGGCCAACCGGGGAGCTGTTTTTT
once	TRBV5-1	11	TRBJ1-4	TRBD1	CASTGGEKLFF	TGCGCCAGCACAGGGGGAGAAAAACTGTTTTTT
few	TRBV30	18	TRBJ1-6	TRBD1	CAWSVGQGGGGLWSPLHF	TGTGCCTGGAGTGTTGGACAGGGAGGCGGTGGGCTTTGGTCACCCCTCCACTTT
.	TRBV6-5	15	TRBJ1-1	TRBD1	CASSYSGRGRTEAFF	TGTGCCAGCAGTTACTCGGGCAGGGGGCGAACTGAAGCTTTCTTT
.	TRBV4-1	15	TRBJ1-2	TRBD1	CASSHSTGTYYGYTF	TGCGCCAGCAGCCATTCGACAGGGACTTACTATGGCTACACCTTC
.	TRBV29-1	13	TRBJ2-7	.	CSVLYQGSSEQYF	TGCAGCGTCTTATATCAGGGGAGCTCCGAGCAGTACTTC
.	TRBV11-3	18	TRBJ1-4	.	CASSLDPRLGSGNEKLFF	TGTGCCAGCAGCTTAGATCCCAGGCTAGGCTCTGGGAATGAAAAACTGTTTTTT
once	TRBV6-5	15	TRBJ2-3	TRBD1	CASSPPTGSWDTQYF	TGTGCCAGCAGCCCCCCGACAGGGAGTTGGGATACGCAGTATTTT
.	TRBV28	16	TRBJ2-5	.	CASGKSGGLKGETQYF	TGTGCCAGCGGAAAAAGCGGCGGTTTAAAAGGAGAGACCCAGTACTTC
.	TRBV6-5	13	TRBJ2-2	.	CASSLHNTGELFF	TGTGCCAGCAGTCTTCATAACACCGGGGAGCTGTTTTTT
.	TRBV5-8	13	TRBJ1-1	TRBD1	CASSADRYTEAFF	TGTGCCAGCAGCGCGGACAGGTACACTGAAGCTTTCTTT
.	TRBV6-5	11	TRBJ2-7	.	CATIASYEQYF	TGTGCCACCATAGCATCCTACGAGCAGTACTTC
once	TRBV7-3	13	TRBJ1-4	.	CASSLGTNEKLFF	TGTGCCAGCAGCTTAGGGACCAATGAAAAACTGTTTTTT
.	TRBV28	15	TRBJ2-1	.	CASSPGLVRESEQFF	TGTGCCAGCAGCCCCGGGCTAGTTAGGGAGAGTGAGCAGTTCTTC
.	TRBV30	12	TRBJ2-7	.	CAWSGRVYEQYF	TGTGCCTGGAGTGGTAGGGTCTACGAGCAGTACTTC
.	TRBV27	17	TRBJ2-2	TRBD1	CASSPRSGGAWTGELFF	TGTGCCAGCAGCCCAAGGTCAGGGGGCGCCTGGACCGGGGAGCTGTTTTTT
.	TRBV19	12	TRBJ1-2	.	CASTLGLGGYTF	TGTGCCAGTACCCTAGGATTAGGTGGCTACACCTTC
.	TRBV9	17	TRBJ2-3	TRBD2	CASSAAVASGYTDTQYF	TGTGCCAGCAGCGCCGCGGTGGCTAGCGGGTACACAGATACGCAGTATTTT